The rows below give T cell receptor beta chains drawn from one sample of a study of identical twins. TCRdb fed the 5' RACE reads into MiXCR, producing one record per CDR3 protein. The profile shows 210,000 or so distinct CDR3 sequences, more than 15% of them singletons. These data also featured in a second study, about T cells expressing NK-cell markers.

The sequenced material came from CD8+ T cells sorted from blood. These receptors all stem from a woman between 18 and 29 years old in good health. CDR3s include the opening cysteine and the closing phenylalanine or tryptophan. The D gene is left open where the match is weak. Clone size is shown for a subset of rows, as once, few, many or a class of expanded clone.

V gene	J gene	clone size	D gene	CDR3 protein	CDR3 DNA
TRBV20-1	TRBJ2-1	-	-	CSALRGDNEQFF	TGCAGTGCCCTGCGCGGGGACAATGAGCAGTTCTTC
TRBV12-3/TRBV12-4	TRBJ2-7	-	-	CASSLGTQVGQYF	TGTGCCAGCAGTTTAGGGACACAGGTCGGGCAGTACTTC
TRBV4-1	TRBJ2-3	few	-	CASGSRDTQYF	TGCGCCAGTGGCAGTCGGGATACGCAGTATTTT
TRBV29-1	TRBJ1-1	many	-	CSVGRMNTEAFF	TGCAGCGTTGGACGGATGAACACTGAAGCTTTCTTT
TRBV20-1	TRBJ2-1	few	TRBD2	CSARVAGAVDEQFF	TGCAGTGCTAGAGTAGCGGGAGCAGTCGATGAGCAGTTCTTC
TRBV7-9	TRBJ2-7	-	TRBD1	CASSLDEGTGEQYF	TGTGCCAGCAGCTTAGATGAGGGGACAGGGGAGCAGTACTTC
TRBV4-2	TRBJ1-2	few	-	CASSQGLLWGYTF	TGTGCCAGCAGCCAAGGACTCCTCTGGGGCTACACCTTC
TRBV6-2/TRBV6-3	TRBJ2-2	few	TRBD1	CASSTIRGQGGELFF	TGTGCCAGCAGTACAATCAGGGGGCAAGGCGGGGAGCTGTTTTTT
TRBV9	TRBJ2-7	-	TRBD1	CASSGGTASYEQYF	TGTGCCAGCAGCGGGGGGACAGCCTCCTACGAGCAGTACTTC
TRBV7-2	TRBJ2-7	-	-	CASSNQGYEQYF	TGTGCCAGCAGCAATCAGGGCTACGAGCAGTACTTC
TRBV29-1	TRBJ2-1	few	-	CSVEEVGGSYNEQFF	TGCAGCGTTGAAGAGGTTGGGGGTTCCTACAATGAGCAGTTCTTC
TRBV20-1	TRBJ2-1	few	-	CSARDRADVEQFF	TGCAGTGCTAGAGATAGAGCGGATGTTGAGCAGTTCTTC
TRBV11-2	TRBJ2-1	-	-	CASSLVGGGASYNEQFF	TGTGCCAGCAGCTTAGTCGGCGGCGGGGCATCCTACAATGAGCAGTTCTTC
TRBV7-9	TRBJ2-2	many	-	CASSDGGTGELFF	TGTGCCAGCAGCGATGGGGGCACCGGGGAGCTGTTTTTT
TRBV28	TRBJ2-6	-	-	CASSSPGANVLTF	TGTGCCAGCAGTTCACCTGGGGCCAACGTCCTGACTTTC
TRBV29-1	TRBJ2-2	-	TRBD2	CSVLSSGRAYGELFF	TGCAGCGTTCTTTCTAGCGGGAGGGCCTACGGGGAGCTGTTTTTT
TRBV4-1	TRBJ2-1	few	TRBD2	CASSQVPGTSSTYNEQFF	TGCGCCAGCAGCCAAGTACCCGGGACTAGCAGCACCTACAATGAGCAGTTCTTC
TRBV4-2	TRBJ2-3	many	-	CASSQDAAPTDTQYF	TGTGCCAGCAGCCAAGATGCGGCCCCGACAGATACGCAGTATTTT
TRBV11-2	TRBJ2-7	-	-	CASSLVSHEQYF	TGTGCCAGCAGCTTAGTGAGCCACGAGCAGTACTTC
TRBV18	TRBJ2-7	-	TRBD1	CASSPSGQDFAYEQYF	TGTGCCAGCTCACCGAGCGGACAGGACTTTGCCTACGAGCAGTACTTC
TRBV27	TRBJ2-7	few	TRBD2	CASLLGGEQYF	TGTGCCAGCCTTTTGGGGGGGGAGCAGTACTTC
TRBV6-2/TRBV6-3	TRBJ2-3	-	TRBD1	CASSYGTGKQYF	TGTGCCAGCAGTTACGGGACAGGGAAGCAGTATTTT
TRBV6-5	TRBJ1-3	-	-	CASSYDEGNTIYF	TGTGCCAGCAGTTACGACGAAGGAAACACCATATATTTT
TRBV4-1	TRBJ2-1	few	TRBD1	CASSRNRDRGLGEQFF	TGCGCCAGCAGCCGAAACCGGGACAGGGGCTTAGGTGAGCAGTTCTTC
TRBV12-3/TRBV12-4	TRBJ1-1	-	-	CASTTGGRTEAFF	TGTGCCAGCACCACGGGGGGTCGAACTGAAGCTTTCTTT
TRBV20-1	TRBJ2-1	few	-	CSAREPRVGNEQFF	TGCAGTGCTAGGGAGCCCCGGGTAGGTAATGAGCAGTTCTTC
TRBV20-1	TRBJ2-3	few	TRBD2	CSARDPAGVEDTQYF	TGCAGTGCTAGAGACCCAGCGGGGGTGGAAGATACGCAGTATTTT
TRBV3-1	TRBJ2-1	many	TRBD1	CASSQETGDDNEQFF	TGTGCCAGCAGCCAAGAGACAGGGGATGACAATGAGCAGTTCTTC
TRBV20-1	TRBJ2-1	few	-	CSAIFGEAGSNEQFF	TGCAGTGCTATATTCGGGGAGGCGGGCAGCAATGAGCAGTTCTTC
TRBV12-5	TRBJ2-1	-	-	CASGLGRVDEQFF	TGTGCTAGTGGTTTAGGACGAGTAGACGAGCAGTTCTTC
TRBV10-3	TRBJ1-2	-	-	CAISTDPGLNYGYTF	TGTGCCATCAGTACTGACCCCGGACTTAACTATGGCTACACCTTC
TRBV12-3/TRBV12-4	TRBJ2-1	-	-	CASSLGGLPPNEQFF	TGTGCCAGCAGTTTAGGTGGGCTACCCCCCAATGAGCAGTTCTTC
TRBV18	TRBJ2-3	few	-	CASSPGAYTTDTQYF	TGTGCCAGCTCACCGGGCGCCTATACCACAGATACGCAGTATTTT
TRBV11-2	TRBJ2-7	-	TRBD2	CASSFRTSGIYEQYF	TGTGCCAGCAGCTTCCGGACTAGCGGGATCTACGAGCAGTACTTC
TRBV11-2	TRBJ2-3	few	-	CASSSGRFSTDTQYF	TGTGCCAGCAGCTCTGGGAGATTTAGCACAGATACGCAGTATTTT
TRBV20-1	TRBJ2-7	-	-	CSGVYEQYF	TGCAGTGGAGTGTACGAGCAGTACTTC
TRBV12-3/TRBV12-4	TRBJ2-1	few	TRBD2	CASSFRRRLAGDAEQFF	TGTGCCAGCAGTTTCCGTAGGAGACTAGCGGGAGACGCTGAGCAGTTCTTC
TRBV9	TRBJ1-1	-	-	CASSVDGGGGNTEAFF	TGTGCCAGCAGCGTAGATGGGGGTGGAGGTAACACTGAAGCTTTCTTT
TRBV7-2	TRBJ2-2	-	-	CASSSTPGELFF	TGTGCCAGCAGTTCAACACCGGGGGAGCTGTTTTTT
TRBV5-1	TRBJ2-1	-	-	CASSSPSGEDTFALEQFF	TGCGCCAGCAGCTCCCCTTCGGGGGAGGACACCTTCGCATTGGAGCAGTTCTTC
TRBV4-1	TRBJ2-1	many	TRBD2	CASSHPGTSGGPGRDEQFF	TGCGCCAGCAGCCATCCCGGGACTAGCGGGGGGCCGGGGCGGGATGAGCAGTTCTTC
TRBV14	TRBJ2-1	-	-	CASSQGYEQFF	TGTGCCAGCAGCCAGGGTTACGAGCAGTTCTTC
TRBV25-1	TRBJ2-1	few	TRBD2	CASSETSGIYNEQFF	TGTGCCAGCAGTGAGACTAGCGGGATCTACAATGAGCAGTTCTTC
TRBV5-1	TRBJ2-2	-	TRBD2	CASARGTSGSEGELFF	TGCGCCAGCGCTAGGGGGACTAGCGGTTCCGAGGGGGAGCTGTTTTTT
TRBV6-2/TRBV6-3	TRBJ2-6	-	TRBD2	CATLLAGDVLTF	TGTGCCACGCTACTAGCGGGAGATGTCCTGACTTTC
TRBV12-3/TRBV12-4	TRBJ2-5	few	-	CASCPTGFKETQYF	TGTGCCAGCTGCCCCACGGGATTCAAAGAGACCCAGTACTTC
TRBV11-1	TRBJ2-2	once	-	CASSPDRGRIGNTGELFF	TGTGCCAGCAGCCCCGACCGGGGGAGGATAGGGAACACCGGGGAGCTGTTTTTT
TRBV15	TRBJ2-1	-	-	CATRGVNSYNEQFF	TGTGCCACCCGTGGCGTGAACTCCTACAATGAGCAGTTCTTC
TRBV9	TRBJ2-7	few	TRBD1	CASSDQPGQGGEQYF	TGTGCCAGCAGCGACCAACCGGGACAGGGAGGCGAGCAGTACTTC
TRBV12-3/TRBV12-4	TRBJ1-3	-	-	CASSLAGDAGNTIYF	TGTGCCAGCAGTTTAGCAGGGGACGCTGGAAACACCATATATTTT
TRBV14	TRBJ2-1	few	-	CASSQDLSGYEQFF	TGTGCCAGCAGCCAAGATCTATCCGGGTATGAGCAGTTCTTC
TRBV12-3/TRBV12-4	TRBJ2-7	-	TRBD2	CASSRIGLAAPHEQYF	TGTGCCAGCAGTCGAATTGGGCTAGCGGCCCCCCACGAGCAGTACTTC
TRBV14	TRBJ2-1	-	TRBD2	CASSSITGGQYDNEQFF	TGTGCCAGCAGCTCGATAACGGGGGGGCAATATGACAATGAGCAGTTCTTC
TRBV11-2	TRBJ2-1	-	TRBD2	CASSQPASGRDYNEQFF	TGTGCCAGCAGCCAACCAGCTAGCGGGAGAGATTACAATGAGCAGTTCTTC